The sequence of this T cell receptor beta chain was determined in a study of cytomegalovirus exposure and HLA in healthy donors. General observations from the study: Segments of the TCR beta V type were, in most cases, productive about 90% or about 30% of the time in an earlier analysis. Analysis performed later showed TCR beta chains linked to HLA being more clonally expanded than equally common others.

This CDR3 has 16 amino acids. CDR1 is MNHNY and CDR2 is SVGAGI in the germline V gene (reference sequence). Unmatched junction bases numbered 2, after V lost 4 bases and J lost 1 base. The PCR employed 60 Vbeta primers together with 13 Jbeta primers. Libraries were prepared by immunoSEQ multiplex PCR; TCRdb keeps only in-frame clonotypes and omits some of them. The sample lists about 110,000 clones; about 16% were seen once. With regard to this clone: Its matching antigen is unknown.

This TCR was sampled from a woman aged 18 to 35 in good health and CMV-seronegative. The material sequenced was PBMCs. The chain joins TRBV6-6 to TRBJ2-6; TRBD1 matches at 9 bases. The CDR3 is CASSFGTGSGANVLTF. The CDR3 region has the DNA TGTGCCAGCAGTTTTGGGACAGGGTCTGGGGCCAACGTCCTGACTTTC.